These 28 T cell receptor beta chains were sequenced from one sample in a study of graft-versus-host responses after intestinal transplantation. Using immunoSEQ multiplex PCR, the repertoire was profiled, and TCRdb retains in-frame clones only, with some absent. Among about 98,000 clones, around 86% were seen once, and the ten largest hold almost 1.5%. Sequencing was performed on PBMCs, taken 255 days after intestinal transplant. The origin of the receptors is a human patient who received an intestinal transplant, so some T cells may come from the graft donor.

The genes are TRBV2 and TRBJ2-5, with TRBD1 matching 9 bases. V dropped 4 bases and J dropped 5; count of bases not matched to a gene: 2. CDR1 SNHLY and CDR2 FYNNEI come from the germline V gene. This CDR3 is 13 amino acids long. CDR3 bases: TGTGCCAGCAGTGGGACAGGGGAGGAGACCCAGTACTTC. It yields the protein CASSGTGEETQYF.

The CDR3 region has the DNA TGTGCCAGTAGCCAGGGGAACACTGAAGCTTTCTTT. It encodes CASSQGNTEAFF. The genes are TRBV19 and TRBJ1-1; D possibly corresponds to TRBD1 (5 bases). Germline loops: CDR1 LNHDA, CDR2 SQIVND (reference sequence). With 6 bases removed from V and 1 base from J, the gap between germline ends came to 6 bases. This CDR3 region has 12 residues.

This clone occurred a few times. The CDR3 is CASSGTVAGNTIYF. CDR3 sequence (DNA): TGTGCCAGCAGCGGGACAGTAGCTGGAAACACCATATATTTT. The chain uses TRBV5-8 and TRBJ1-3; TRBD1 aligns across 7 bases. The CDR3 runs 14 residues. Unmatched junction bases numbered 3, after V lost 4 bases and J lost 2 bases. Per germline, CDR1 SGHTS and CDR2 YDEGEE.

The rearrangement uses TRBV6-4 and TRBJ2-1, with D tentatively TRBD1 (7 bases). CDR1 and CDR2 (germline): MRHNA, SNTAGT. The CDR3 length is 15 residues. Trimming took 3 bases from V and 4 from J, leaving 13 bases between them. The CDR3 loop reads CASSDGGGPYNEQFF. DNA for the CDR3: TGTGCCAGCAGTGATGGAGGGGGCCCGTACAATGAGCAGTTCTTC.

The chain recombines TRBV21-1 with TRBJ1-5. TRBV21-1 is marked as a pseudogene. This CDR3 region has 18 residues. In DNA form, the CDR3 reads TGTGCCAGCAGCAAAGAATTTCCGGTTCACAAATCCAATCAGCCCCAGCATTTT. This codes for CASSKEFPVHKSNQPQHF.

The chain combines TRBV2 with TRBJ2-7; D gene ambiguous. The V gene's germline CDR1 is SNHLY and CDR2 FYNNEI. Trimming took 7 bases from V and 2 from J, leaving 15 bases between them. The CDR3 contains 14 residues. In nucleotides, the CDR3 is TGTGCCAGCACTCCCCCGGTTCACCCCTACGAGCAGTACTTC. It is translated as CASTPPVHPYEQYF. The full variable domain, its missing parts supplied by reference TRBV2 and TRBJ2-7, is EPEVTQTPSHQVTQMGQEVILRCVPISNHLYFYWYRQILGQKVEFLVSFYNNEISEKSEIFDDQFSVERPDGSNFTLKIRSTKLEDSAMYFCASTPPVHPYEQYFGPGTRLTVT.

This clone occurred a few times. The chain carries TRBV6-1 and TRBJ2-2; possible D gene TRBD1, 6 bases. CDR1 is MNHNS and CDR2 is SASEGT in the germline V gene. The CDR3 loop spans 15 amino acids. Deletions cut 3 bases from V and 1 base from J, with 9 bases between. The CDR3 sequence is CASSDLTGNTGELFF. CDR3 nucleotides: TGTGCCAGCAGTGACCTGACAGGGAACACCGGGGAGCTGTTTTTT.

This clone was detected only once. The CDR3 DNA reads TGTGCCATCAGTGAGTCGACTGGGCGGGCCCCCTCCTACGAGCAGTACTTC. Protein product: CAISESTGRAPSYEQYF. The J gene is TRBJ2-7, the V gene TRBV10-3, with a weak D call TRBD2 (5 bases). Germline-derived CDR1 and CDR2 are ENHRY and SYGVKD. V lost 0 bases and J lost 0, with 15 bases in between. This CDR3 has 17 residues.

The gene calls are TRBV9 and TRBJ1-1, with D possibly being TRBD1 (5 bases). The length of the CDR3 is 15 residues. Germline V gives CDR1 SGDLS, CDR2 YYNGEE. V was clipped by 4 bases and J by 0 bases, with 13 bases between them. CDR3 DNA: TGTGCCAGCAGCCGAGGGACGGAATTGAACACTGAAGCTTTCTTT. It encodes CASSRGTELNTEAFF. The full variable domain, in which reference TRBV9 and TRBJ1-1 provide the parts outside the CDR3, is DSGVTQTPKHLITATGQRVTLRCSPRSGDLSVYWYQQSLDQGLQFLIQYYNGEERAKGNILERFSAQQFPDLHSELNLSSLELGDSALYFCASSRGTELNTEAFFGQGTRLTVV.

In DNA, the CDR3 is TGTGCCAGCAGCCGCCGGGACAGACGGAGGAGGACCGGGGAGCTGTTTTTT. Translated: CASSRRDRRRRTGELFF. This chain links TRBV7-3 with TRBJ2-2; 7 nucleotides line up with TRBD1. The CDR3 has 17 amino acids. Germline lookup yields CDR1 SGHTA and CDR2 FQGTGA. The V gene end was trimmed by 5 bases and the J gene end by 5 bases; junction bases not matched to a gene: 14.

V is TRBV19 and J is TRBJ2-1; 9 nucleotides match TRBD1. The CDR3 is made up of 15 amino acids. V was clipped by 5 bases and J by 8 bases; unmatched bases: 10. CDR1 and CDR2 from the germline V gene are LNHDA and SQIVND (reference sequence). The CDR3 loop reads CASSGTGTGYDEQFF. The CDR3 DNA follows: TGTGCCAGTAGTGGAACCGGGACAGGGTATGATGAGCAGTTCTTC.

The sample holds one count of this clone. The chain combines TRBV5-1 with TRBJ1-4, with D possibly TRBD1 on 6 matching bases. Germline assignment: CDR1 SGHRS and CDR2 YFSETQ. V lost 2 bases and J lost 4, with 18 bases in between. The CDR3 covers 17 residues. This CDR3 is CASSLGGGPGVNEKLFF. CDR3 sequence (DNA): TGCGCCAGCAGCTTAGGTGGGGGGCCAGGGGTTAATGAAAAACTGTTTTTT.

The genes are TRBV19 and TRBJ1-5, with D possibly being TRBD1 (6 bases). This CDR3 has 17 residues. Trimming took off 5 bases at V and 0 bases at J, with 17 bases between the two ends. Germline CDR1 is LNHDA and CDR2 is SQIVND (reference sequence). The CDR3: CASSSWTVDTSNQPQHF. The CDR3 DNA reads TGTGCCAGTAGTTCCTGGACAGTCGACACTAGCAATCAGCCCCAGCATTTT. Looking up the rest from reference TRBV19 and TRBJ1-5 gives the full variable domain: DGGITQSPKYLFRKEGQNVTLSCEQNLNHDAMYWYRQDPGQGLRLIYYSQIVNDFQKGDIAEGYSVSREKKESFPLTVTSAQKNPTAFYLCASSSWTVDTSNQPQHFGDGTRLSIL.

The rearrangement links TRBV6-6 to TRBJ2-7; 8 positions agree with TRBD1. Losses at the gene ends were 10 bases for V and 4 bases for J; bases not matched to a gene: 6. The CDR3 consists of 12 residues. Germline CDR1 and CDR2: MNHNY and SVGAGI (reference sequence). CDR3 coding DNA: TGTGCCACTGGACAGGGTGGGTACGAGCAGTACTTC. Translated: CATGQGGYEQYF.

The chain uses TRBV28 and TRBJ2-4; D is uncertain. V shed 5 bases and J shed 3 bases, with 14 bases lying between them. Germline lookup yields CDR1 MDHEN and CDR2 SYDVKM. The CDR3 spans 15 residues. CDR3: CASSPLDSVKNIQYF. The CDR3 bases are TGTGCCAGCAGTCCCCTCGACTCGGTCAAAAACATTCAGTACTTC.

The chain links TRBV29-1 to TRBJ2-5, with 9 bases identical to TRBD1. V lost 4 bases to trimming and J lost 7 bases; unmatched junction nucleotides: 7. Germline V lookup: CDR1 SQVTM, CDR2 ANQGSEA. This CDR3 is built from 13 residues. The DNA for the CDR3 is TGCAGCGTTGGAACAGGGGGCGCCGGGACCCAGTACTTC. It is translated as CSVGTGGAGTQYF.

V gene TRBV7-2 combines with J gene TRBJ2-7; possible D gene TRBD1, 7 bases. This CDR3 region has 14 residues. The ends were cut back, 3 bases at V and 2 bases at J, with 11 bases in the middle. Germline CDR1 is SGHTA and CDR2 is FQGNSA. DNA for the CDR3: TGTGCCAGCAGCTTCCAGGGGGGTGCCTACGAGCAGTACTTC. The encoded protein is CASSFQGGAYEQYF.

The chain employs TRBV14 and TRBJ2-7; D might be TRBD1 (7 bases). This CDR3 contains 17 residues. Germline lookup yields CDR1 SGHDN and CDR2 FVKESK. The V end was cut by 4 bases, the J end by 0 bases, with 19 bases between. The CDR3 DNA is TGTGCCAGCAGCCCAGGGGGGAGCGGGCTTATCTCCTACGAGCAGTACTTC. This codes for CASSPGGSGLISYEQYF.

The CDR3, as DNA: TGTGCCAGCAGTTTATACAGGAGAAACACCGGGGAGCTGTTTTTT. This translates into CASSLYRRNTGELFF. This chain uses TRBV28 with TRBJ2-2, with TRBD1 as a possible D gene (5 bases). V was pared by 1 base and J by 2 bases, with 8 bases between. Looked up from germline, CDR1 is MDHEN and CDR2 is SYDVKM. CDR3 size: 15 residues.

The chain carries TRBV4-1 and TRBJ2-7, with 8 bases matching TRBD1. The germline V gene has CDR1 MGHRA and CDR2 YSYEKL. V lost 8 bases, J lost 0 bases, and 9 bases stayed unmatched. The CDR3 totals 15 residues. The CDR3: CASGLEQGDSYEQYF. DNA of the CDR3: TGCGCCAGCGGCTTGGAACAGGGGGACTCCTACGAGCAGTACTTC.

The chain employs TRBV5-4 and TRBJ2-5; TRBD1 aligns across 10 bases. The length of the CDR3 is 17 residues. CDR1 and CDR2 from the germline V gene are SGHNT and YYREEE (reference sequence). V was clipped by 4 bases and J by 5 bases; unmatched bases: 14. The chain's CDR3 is CASSTKTGGALAETQYF. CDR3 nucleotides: TGTGCCAGCAGCACAAAGACAGGGGGCGCCTTAGCGGAGACCCAGTACTTC.

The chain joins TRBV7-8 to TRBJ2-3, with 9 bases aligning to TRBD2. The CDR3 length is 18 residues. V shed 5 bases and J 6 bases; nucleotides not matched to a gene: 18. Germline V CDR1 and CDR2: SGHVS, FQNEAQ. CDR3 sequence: CASSTSTVSSSGVDTQYF. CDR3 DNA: TGTGCCAGCAGCACTAGTACCGTCTCGTCTAGCGGGGTCGATACGCAGTATTTT.

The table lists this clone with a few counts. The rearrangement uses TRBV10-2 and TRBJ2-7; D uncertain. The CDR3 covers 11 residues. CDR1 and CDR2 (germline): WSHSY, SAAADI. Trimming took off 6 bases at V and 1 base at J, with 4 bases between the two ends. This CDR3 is CASRTSYEQYF. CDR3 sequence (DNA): TGCGCCAGCAGGACTTCCTACGAGCAGTACTTC.

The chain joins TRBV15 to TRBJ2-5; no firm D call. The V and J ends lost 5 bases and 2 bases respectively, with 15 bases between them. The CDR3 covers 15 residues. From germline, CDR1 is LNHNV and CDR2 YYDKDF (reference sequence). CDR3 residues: CATSGVGAGQETQYF. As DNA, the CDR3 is TGTGCCACCAGCGGGGTAGGAGCAGGACAAGAGACCCAGTACTTC.

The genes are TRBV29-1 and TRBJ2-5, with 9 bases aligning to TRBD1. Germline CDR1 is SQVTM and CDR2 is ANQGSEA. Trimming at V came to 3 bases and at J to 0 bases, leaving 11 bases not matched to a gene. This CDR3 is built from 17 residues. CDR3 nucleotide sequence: TGCAGCGTTGACGGGACAGGGTGGGGGACAAACCAAGAGACCCAGTACTTC. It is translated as CSVDGTGWGTNQETQYF.

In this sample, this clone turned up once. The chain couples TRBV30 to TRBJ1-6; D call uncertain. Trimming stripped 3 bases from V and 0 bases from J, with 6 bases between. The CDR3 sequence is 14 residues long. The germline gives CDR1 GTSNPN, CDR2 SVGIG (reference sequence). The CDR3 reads CAWSGSSYNSPLHF. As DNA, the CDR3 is TGTGCCTGGAGCGGAAGCTCCTATAATTCACCCCTCCACTTT.

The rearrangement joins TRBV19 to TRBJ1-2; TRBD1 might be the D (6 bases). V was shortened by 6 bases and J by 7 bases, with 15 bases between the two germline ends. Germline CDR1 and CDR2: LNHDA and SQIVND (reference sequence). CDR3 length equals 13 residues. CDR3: CASRISGEGGYTF. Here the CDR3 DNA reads TGTGCCAGTAGGATTTCAGGGGAGGGTGGCTACACCTTC.

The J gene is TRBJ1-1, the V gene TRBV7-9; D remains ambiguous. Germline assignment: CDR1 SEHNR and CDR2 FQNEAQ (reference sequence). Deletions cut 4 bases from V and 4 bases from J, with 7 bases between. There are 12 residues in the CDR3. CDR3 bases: TGTGCCAGCAGCTCCCTGGGCACTGAAGCTTTCTTT. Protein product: CASSSLGTEAFF.